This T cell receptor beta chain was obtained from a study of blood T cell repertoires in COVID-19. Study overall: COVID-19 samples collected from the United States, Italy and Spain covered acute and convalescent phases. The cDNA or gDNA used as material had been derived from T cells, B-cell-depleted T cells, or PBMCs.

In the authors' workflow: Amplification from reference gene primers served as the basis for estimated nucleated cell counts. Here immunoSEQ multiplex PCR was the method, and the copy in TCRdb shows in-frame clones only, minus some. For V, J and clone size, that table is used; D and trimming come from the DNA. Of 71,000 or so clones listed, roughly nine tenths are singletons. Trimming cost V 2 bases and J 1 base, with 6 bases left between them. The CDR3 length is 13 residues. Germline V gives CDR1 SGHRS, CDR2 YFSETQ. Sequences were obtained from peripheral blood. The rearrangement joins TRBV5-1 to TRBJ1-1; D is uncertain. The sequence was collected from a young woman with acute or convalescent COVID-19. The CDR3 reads CASSFTGNTEAFF. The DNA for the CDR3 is TGCGCCAGCAGCTTTACGGGGAACACTGAAGCTTTCTTT.